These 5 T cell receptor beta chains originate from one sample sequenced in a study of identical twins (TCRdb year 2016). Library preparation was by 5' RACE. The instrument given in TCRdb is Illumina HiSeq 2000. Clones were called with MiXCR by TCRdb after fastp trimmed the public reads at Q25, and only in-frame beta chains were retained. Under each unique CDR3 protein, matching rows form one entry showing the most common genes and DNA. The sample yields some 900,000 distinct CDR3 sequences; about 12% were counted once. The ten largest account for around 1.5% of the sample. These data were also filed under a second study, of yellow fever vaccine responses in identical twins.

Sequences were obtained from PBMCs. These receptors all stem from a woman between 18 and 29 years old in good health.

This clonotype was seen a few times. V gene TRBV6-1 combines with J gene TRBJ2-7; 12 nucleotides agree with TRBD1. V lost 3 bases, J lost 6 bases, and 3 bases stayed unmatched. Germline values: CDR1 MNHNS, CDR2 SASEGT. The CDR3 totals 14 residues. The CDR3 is CASSEGQGAVEQYF. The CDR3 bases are TGTGCCAGCAGTGAGGGACAGGGGGCAGTCGAGCAGTACTTC.

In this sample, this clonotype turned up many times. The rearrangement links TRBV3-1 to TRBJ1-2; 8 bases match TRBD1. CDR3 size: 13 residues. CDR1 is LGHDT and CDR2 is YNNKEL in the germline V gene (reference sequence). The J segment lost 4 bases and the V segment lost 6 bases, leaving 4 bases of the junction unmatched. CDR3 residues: CASRKDRGYGYTF. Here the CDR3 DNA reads TGTGCCAGCAGGAAAGACAGGGGCTATGGCTACACCTTC.

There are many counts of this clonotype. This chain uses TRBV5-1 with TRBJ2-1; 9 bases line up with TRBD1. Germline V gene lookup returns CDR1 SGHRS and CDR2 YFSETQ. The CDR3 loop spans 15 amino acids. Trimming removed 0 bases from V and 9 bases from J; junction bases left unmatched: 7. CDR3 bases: TGCGCCAGCAGCTTGGAAGGGACAGGGATGGGTGAGCAGTTCTTC. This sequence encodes CASSLEGTGMGEQFF.

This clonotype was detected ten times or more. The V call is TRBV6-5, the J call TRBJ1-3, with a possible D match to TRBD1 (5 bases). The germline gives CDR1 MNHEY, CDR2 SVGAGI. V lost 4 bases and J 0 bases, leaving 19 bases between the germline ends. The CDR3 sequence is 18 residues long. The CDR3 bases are TGTGCCAGCAGTTCACACGTCGGAGGGGTTCTCTCTGGAAACACCATATATTTT. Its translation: CASSSHVGGVLSGNTIYF.

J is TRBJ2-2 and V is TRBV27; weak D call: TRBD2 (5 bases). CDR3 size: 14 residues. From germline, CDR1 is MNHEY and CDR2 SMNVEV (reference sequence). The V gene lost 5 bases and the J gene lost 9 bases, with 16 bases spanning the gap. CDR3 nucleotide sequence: TGTGCCAGCAGTCCGAGGGCCCTGGGCAGGGAGCTGTTTTTT. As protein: CASSPRALGRELFF.